The clone carrying this TCR beta chain is medium-sized within its sample. What it binds is unknown. The CDR3 runs 15 residues. The ends lost 0 bases at V and 7 bases at J; junction bases unmatched: 6. Germline V gives CDR1 LGHNA, CDR2 YNFKEQ. The table came from immunoSEQ multiplex PCR; TCRdb's copy has only in-frame clones and leaves some out. The sample consists of hundreds of thousands of clones, more than 70% of them appearing once. This entry belongs to a study of shared clonotypes between healthy human individuals. As for the study in general: Per donor, CD8 memory used one plate, CD8 naive used two, CD4 memory used three and CD4 naive used three. Study-wide points: Exclusively blood specimens were collected; tissue repertoires likely differ.

V gene TRBV4-2 combines with J gene TRBJ2-7; TRBD2 agrees at 10 bases. The sequencing input was memory CD4+ T cells sorted from blood. Subset indicated: CD45RA-negative fraction. The origin of this receptor is a woman aged 25 to 45 in good health. CDR3 protein: CASSQDHGTSDEQYF. Here the CDR3 DNA reads TGTGCCAGCAGCCAAGATCACGGGACTAGCGATGAGCAGTACTTC.